Following are 17 T cell receptor beta chains from one sample sequenced in a study of blood T cell repertoires in COVID-19. Sequenced by immunoSEQ multiplex PCR; TCRdb stores in-frame clones only, minus some. The data hold fewer than 350,000 clones, with less than 85% observed a single time. Sequencing was done on a sample of PBMCs or T cells enriched from blood (not recorded which). Source of these receptors: a woman aged 25 to 39 who had been exposed to COVID-19.

The chain combines TRBV4-1 with TRBJ1-4; 9 bases agree with TRBD1. With V trimmed by 7 bases and J by 8 bases, 8 bases remained unmatched. The length of the CDR3 is 14 residues. Germline values: CDR1 MGHRA, CDR2 YSYEKL. Written as DNA, the CDR3 is TGCGCCAGCACCTCGGGACAGGGCGACGAAAAACTGTTTTTT. It specifies CASTSGQGDEKLFF.

This chain connects TRBV6-5 to TRBJ1-2; 8 positions match TRBD1. This CDR3 contains 14 residues. V trimming: 6 bases; J trimming: 4 bases; junction bases outside the gene matches: 7. Per the germline V gene, CDR1 is MNHEY and CDR2 is SVGAGI. The CDR3 sequence is CASSPGGDGYGYTF. CDR3 in DNA: TGTGCCAGCAGCCCAGGGGGCGATGGCTATGGCTACACCTTC.

Only one count was recorded for this clone. The gene calls are TRBV29-1 and TRBJ1-2; 8 bases fit TRBD1. The germline CDR1 and CDR2 sequences are SQVTM and ANQGSEA. V trimming: 4 bases; J trimming: 4 bases; junction bases outside the gene matches: 8. CDR3 length equals 14 residues. Here the CDR3 DNA reads TGCAGCGTTGGGATAGGACAGGGAAGCTATGGCTACACCTTC. Protein product: CSVGIGQGSYGYTF.

The genes are TRBV2 and TRBJ1-2; the match to TRBD1 covers 9 bases. The CDR3 is 14 amino acids. The germline V gene has CDR1 SNHLY and CDR2 FYNNEI. Unmatched junction bases numbered 12, after V lost 11 bases and J lost 5 bases. CDR3 sequence reads: CAGFPGQGPYGYTF. CDR3 nucleotides: TGTGCCGGGTTTCCGGGACAGGGACCGTATGGCTACACCTTC.

CDR3 amino acids: CASGQGNYGYTF. The CDR3 DNA follows: TGTGCCAGTGGACAGGGCAACTATGGCTACACCTTC. V usage is TRBV28 and J usage is TRBJ1-2; 8 bases are a match to TRBD1. CDR3 length: 12 amino acids. The germline V gene has CDR1 MDHEN and CDR2 SYDVKM. The ends lost 9 bases at V and 2 bases at J; junction bases unmatched: 2.

The J gene is TRBJ1-1, the V gene TRBV6-2 or TRBV6-3; 7 bases line up with TRBD1. CDR3 length equals 13 residues. V shed 2 bases and J 10 bases; nucleotides not matched to a gene: 7. Germline CDR1 is MNHEY and CDR2 is SVGEGT. Written as DNA, the CDR3 is TGTGCCAGCAGTTACGCTCAGCAGGGGGGAGCTTTCTTT. Amino acids: CASSYAQQGGAFF.

This chain links TRBV5-1 with TRBJ1-1, with D unclear. Trimming took off 1 base at V and 0 bases at J, with 16 bases between the two ends. The CDR3 totals 17 residues. Germline-derived CDR1 and CDR2 are SGHRS and YFSETQ. CDR3 coding DNA: TGCGCCAGCAGCTTGAGACACAGCTCTTCGATGAACACTGAAGCTTTCTTT. The encoded protein is CASSLRHSSSMNTEAFF. Full variable domain (outside the CDR3, taken from reference TRBV5-1 and TRBJ1-1): KAGVTQTPRYLIKTRGQQVTLSCSPISGHRSVSWYQQTPGQGLQFLFEYFSETQRNKGNFPGRFSGRQFSNSRSEMNVSTLELGDSALYLCASSLRHSSSMNTEAFFGQGTRLTVV.

This sequence joins TRBV24-1 and TRBJ2-1; TRBD2 matches 14 bases. Germline lookup yields CDR1 KGHDR and CDR2 SFDVKD. Trimming took 3 bases from V and 8 from J; bases not matched to a gene: 5. CDR3 length: 16 residues. The CDR3 region is CATSDLTSGGADEQFF. DNA for the CDR3: TGTGCCACCAGTGATCTGACTAGCGGGGGGGCGGATGAGCAGTTCTTC.

The CDR3 region has the DNA TGTGCCAGCAGCTATGGGACTAGCGGGTCGGGCACAGATACGCAGTATTTT. It specifies CASSYGTSGSGTDTQYF. This chain links TRBV13 with TRBJ2-3; 12 bases agree with TRBD2. The CDR3 is made up of 17 amino acids. CDR1 PRHDT and CDR2 FYEKMQ come from the germline V gene (reference sequence). Trimming cost V 4 bases and J 1 base; bases outside gene matches: 6.

This sequence joins TRBV4-1 and TRBJ1-5; 8 bases are a match to TRBD1. The V gene end was trimmed by 2 bases and the J gene end by 0 bases; junction bases not matched to a gene: 9. CDR1 is MGHRA and CDR2 is YSYEKL in the germline V gene. The CDR3 has 18 amino acids. DNA for the CDR3: TGCGCCAGCAGCCAACCAGACAGGGGCCCTTATAGCAATCAGCCCCAGCATTTT. This translates into CASSQPDRGPYSNQPQHF.

The chain is built from TRBV6-5 and TRBJ1-1; the D gene is possibly TRBD1 (5 bases). Between the trimmed V and J ends, which lost 7 bases and 0 bases, there was a span of 9 bases. CDR3 length: 13 residues. Germline values: CDR1 MNHEY, CDR2 SVGAGI. CDR3 bases: TGTGCCAGCACGGGGGTCATGAACACTGAAGCTTTCTTT. Translation gives CASTGVMNTEAFF.

V and J are TRBV28 and TRBJ1-4, with TRBD1 identical over 7 bases. Trimming removed 3 bases from V and 7 bases from J; junction bases left unmatched: 8. This CDR3 has 15 amino acids. Germline assignment: CDR1 MDHEN and CDR2 SYDVKM. CDR3 protein: CASSLPTGAGEKLFF. DNA of the CDR3: TGTGCCAGCAGTTTGCCCACAGGGGCCGGTGAAAAACTGTTTTTT.

The chain links TRBV18 to TRBJ2-7; no clear D. V dropped 5 bases and J dropped 3 bases, with 17 bases sitting between them. Germline CDR1 and CDR2: KGHSH and LQKENI. The CDR3 loop spans 15 amino acids. CDR3 sequence reads: CASSSTRQALYEQYF. Written as DNA, the CDR3 is TGTGCCAGCTCATCCACTCGGCAGGCACTCTACGAGCAGTACTTC. Complete variable domain (other parts from reference TRBV18 and TRBJ2-7): NAGVMQNPRHLVRRRGQEARLRCSPMKGHSHVYWYRQLPEEGLKFMVYLQKENIIDESGMPKERFSAEFPKEGPSILRIQQVVRGDSAAYFCASSSTRQALYEQYFGPGTRLTVT.

In its sample, this clone was seen once. The rearrangement links TRBV5-5 to TRBJ1-5; 10 bases are a match to TRBD1. The V segment lost 5 bases and the J segment 9 bases; nucleotides outside the gene matches: 8. Germline V CDR1 and CDR2: SGHKS, YYEKEE (reference sequence). The CDR3 runs 14 residues. CDR3 residues: CASSRDRGFRPQHF. CDR3 nucleotide sequence: TGTGCCAGCAGTAGGGACAGGGGTTTTCGGCCCCAGCATTTT.

The V gene is TRBV15, the J gene TRBJ1-1; D ambiguous. Germline V gene lookup returns CDR1 LNHNV and CDR2 YYDKDF (reference sequence). V lost 0 bases, J lost 4 bases, and 6 bases lay in between. The CDR3 is made up of 13 amino acids. The CDR3 sequence is CATSRDPLTEAFF. Here the CDR3 DNA reads TGTGCCACCAGCAGAGACCCACTCACTGAAGCTTTCTTT.

The chain links TRBV5-5 to TRBJ2-7, with D possibly being TRBD1 (6 bases). V lost 4 bases and J 3 bases, leaving 8 bases between the germline ends. Germline loops: CDR1 SGHKS, CDR2 YYEKEE (reference sequence). The CDR3 totals 12 residues. The DNA of the CDR3 is TGTGCCAGCAGCACGGACAGCTACGAGCAGTACTTC. Residues: CASSTDSYEQYF.

V is TRBV28 and J is TRBJ2-2, with 10 bases that match TRBD1. Per germline, CDR1 MDHEN and CDR2 SYDVKM. Trimming took 1 base from V and 3 from J; bases not matched to a gene: 5. CDR3 length: 17 residues. In DNA form, the CDR3 reads TGTGCCAGCAGTTTATCCCTAGGGACAGGGGACACCGGGGAGCTGTTTTTT. The encoded protein is CASSLSLGTGDTGELFF.